Sequencing of this TCR beta chain was carried out in a study of vaccination and CD4 T cells after COVID-19. The study, taken as a whole, reports: Median counts of SARS-CoV-2-reactive clonotypes increased from around 20 to 38; this difference was not significant.

Between the trimmed V and J ends, which lost 0 bases and 1 base, there was a span of 13 bases. This CDR3 region has 16 residues. Germline V gene lookup returns CDR1 SGHRS and CDR2 YFSETQ. In TCRdb, the PCR reads were re-called with MiXCR into one record per CDR3 protein. The sample records roughly 31,000 distinct CDR3 sequences, about 47% being singletons. Concerning this clonotype itself: Its target is not known.

Time point noted: late sampling 161 to 241 days after vaccination in three convalescent patients. The V call is TRBV5-1, the J call TRBJ1-1, with D possibly TRBD1 on 5 matching bases. The origin of this receptor is a human donor who had recovered from COVID-19. This material consisted of CD4+ T cells from blood, taken about 7 months after SARS-CoV-2 vaccination. CDR3 loop: CASSLGFRQTNTEAFF. Written as DNA, the CDR3 is TGCGCCAGCAGCTTGGGCTTCAGACAGACGAACACTGAAGCTTTCTTT.